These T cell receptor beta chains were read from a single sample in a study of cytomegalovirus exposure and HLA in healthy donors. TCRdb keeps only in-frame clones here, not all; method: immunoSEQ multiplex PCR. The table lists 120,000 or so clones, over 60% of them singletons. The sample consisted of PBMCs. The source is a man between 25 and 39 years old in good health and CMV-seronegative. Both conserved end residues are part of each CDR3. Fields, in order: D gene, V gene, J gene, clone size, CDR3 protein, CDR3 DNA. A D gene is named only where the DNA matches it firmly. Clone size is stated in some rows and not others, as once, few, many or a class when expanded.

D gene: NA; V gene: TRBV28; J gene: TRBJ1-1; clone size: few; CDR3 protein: CASSLRTARAFF; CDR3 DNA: TGTGCCAGCAGTCTGAGGACAGCCCGAGCTTTCTTT
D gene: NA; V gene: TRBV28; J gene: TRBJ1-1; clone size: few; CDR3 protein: CASSTATEAFF; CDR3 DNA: TGTGCTTCAAGCACAGCCACTGAAGCTTTCTTT
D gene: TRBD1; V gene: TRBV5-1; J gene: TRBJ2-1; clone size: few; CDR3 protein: CASSVRDRGLSEQFF; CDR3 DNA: TGCGCCAGCAGCGTTCGGGACAGGGGGCTTAGTGAGCAGTTCTTC
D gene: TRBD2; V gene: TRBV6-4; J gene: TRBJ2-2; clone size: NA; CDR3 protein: CASSGRTSANTGELFF; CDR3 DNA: TGTGCCAGTAGTGGAAGGACTAGCGCGAACACCGGGGAGCTGTTTTTT
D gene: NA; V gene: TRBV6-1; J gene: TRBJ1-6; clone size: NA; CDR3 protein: CASITGSNYNSPLHF; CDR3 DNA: TGTGCCAGCATTACCGGGAGTAACTATAATTCACCCCTCCACTTT
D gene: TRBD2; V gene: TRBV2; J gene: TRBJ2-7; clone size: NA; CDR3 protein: CASSEGTSGYYEQYF; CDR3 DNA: TGTGCCAGCAGTGAGGGAACTAGCGGATACTACGAGCAGTACTTC
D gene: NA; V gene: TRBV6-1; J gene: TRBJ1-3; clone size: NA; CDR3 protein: CASTTYGNSGNTIYF; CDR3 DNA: TGTGCCAGCACTACTTACGGGAACTCTGGAAACACCATATATTTT
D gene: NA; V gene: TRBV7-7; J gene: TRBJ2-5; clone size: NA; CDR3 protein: CASSPGVVETQYF; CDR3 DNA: TGTGCCAGCAGCCCGGGGGTTGTGGAGACCCAGTACTTC
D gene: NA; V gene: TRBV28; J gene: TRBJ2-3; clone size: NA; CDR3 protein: CASSAPGGADTQYF; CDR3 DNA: TGTGCCAGCAGTGCCCCGGGGGGCGCAGATACGCAGTATTTT
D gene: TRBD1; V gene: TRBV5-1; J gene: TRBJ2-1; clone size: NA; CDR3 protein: CASSLGTGGYNEQFF; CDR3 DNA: TGCGCCAGCAGCTTAGGGACAGGGGGCTACAATGAGCAGTTCTTC
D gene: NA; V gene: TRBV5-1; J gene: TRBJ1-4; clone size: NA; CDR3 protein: CASSGVDRGEKLFF; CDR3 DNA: TGCGCCAGCAGCGGGGTCGACCGGGGTGAAAAACTGTTTTTT
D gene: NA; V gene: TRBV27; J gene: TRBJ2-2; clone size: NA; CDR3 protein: CASSPQRTGELFF; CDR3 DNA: TGTGCCAGCAGCCCACAACGAACCGGGGAGCTGTTTTTT
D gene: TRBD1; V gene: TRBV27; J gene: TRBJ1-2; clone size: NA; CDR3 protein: CASSLKGQGTAYGYTF; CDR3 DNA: TGTGCCAGCAGTTTGAAAGGACAGGGGACCGCCTATGGCTACACCTTC
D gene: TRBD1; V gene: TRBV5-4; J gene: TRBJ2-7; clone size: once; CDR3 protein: CASSTNGQGLVSEQYF; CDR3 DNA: TGTGCCAGCAGCACGAACGGACAGGGGTTGGTAAGCGAGCAGTACTTC
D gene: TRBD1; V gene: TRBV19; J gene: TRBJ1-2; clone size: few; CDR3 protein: CASRGQGAHGYTF; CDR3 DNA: TGTGCCAGTAGGGGACAGGGGGCGCATGGCTACACCTTC
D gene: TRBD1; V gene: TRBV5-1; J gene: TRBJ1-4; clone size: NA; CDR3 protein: CASSLITGVGNEKLFF; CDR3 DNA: TGCGCCAGCAGCTTGATCACAGGGGTGGGTAATGAAAAACTGTTTTTT
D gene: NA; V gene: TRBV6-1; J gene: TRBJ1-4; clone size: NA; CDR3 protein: CASSEIGTNEKLFF; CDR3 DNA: TGTGCCAGCAGTGAGATCGGAACTAATGAAAAACTGTTTTTT
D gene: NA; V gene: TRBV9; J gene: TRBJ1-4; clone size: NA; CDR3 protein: CASSVDLGGSEKLFF; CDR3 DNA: TGTGCCAGCAGCGTAGACCTGGGGGGTAGTGAAAAACTGTTTTTT
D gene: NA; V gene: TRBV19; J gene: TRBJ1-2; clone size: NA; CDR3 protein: CASSPDTANYGYTF; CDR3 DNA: TGTGCCAGTAGCCCGGACACCGCTAACTATGGCTACACCTTC
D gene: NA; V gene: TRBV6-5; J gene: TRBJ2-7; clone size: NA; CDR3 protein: CASSNHAGSYEQYF; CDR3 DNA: TGTGCCAGCAGTAATCATGCGGGGTCCTACGAGCAGTACTTC
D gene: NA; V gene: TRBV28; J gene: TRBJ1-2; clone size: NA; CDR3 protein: CASSFGQNRGYTF; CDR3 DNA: TGTGCCAGCAGTTTCGGACAGAACCGTGGCTACACCTTC
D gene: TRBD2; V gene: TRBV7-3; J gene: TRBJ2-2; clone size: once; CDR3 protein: CASSPTSGGGGELFF; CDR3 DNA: TGTGCCAGCAGCCCGACTAGCGGGGGTGGCGGGGAGCTGTTTTTT
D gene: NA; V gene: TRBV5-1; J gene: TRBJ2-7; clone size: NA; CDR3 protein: CASSLSQAYEQYF; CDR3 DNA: TGCGCCAGCAGCTTAAGTCAGGCCTACGAGCAGTACTTC
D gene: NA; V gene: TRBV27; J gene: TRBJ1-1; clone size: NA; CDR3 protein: CASSFTGRDTEAFF; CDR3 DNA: TGTGCCAGCAGTTTCACAGGGAGGGACACTGAAGCTTTCTTT
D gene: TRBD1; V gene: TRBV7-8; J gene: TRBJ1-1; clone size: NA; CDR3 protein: CASSPRRDRGNTEAFF; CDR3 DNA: TGTGCCAGCAGCCCCCGAAGGGACAGGGGGAACACTGAAGCTTTCTTT
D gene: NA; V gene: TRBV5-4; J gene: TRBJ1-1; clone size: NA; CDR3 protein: CASSWGQDLSSTEAFF; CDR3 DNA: TGTGCCAGCAGCTGGGGGCAGGATTTGAGTAGTACTGAAGCTTTCTTT
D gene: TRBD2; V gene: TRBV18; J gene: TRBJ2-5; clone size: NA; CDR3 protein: CASSPNTRGTSGTETQYF; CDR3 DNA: TGTGCCAGCTCTCCGAATACCCGCGGGACTAGCGGGACGGAGACCCAGTACTTC
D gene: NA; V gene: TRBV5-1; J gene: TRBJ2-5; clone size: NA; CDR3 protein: CASTIEGTETQYF; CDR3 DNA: TGCGCCAGCACCATAGAGGGAACGGAGACCCAGTACTTC
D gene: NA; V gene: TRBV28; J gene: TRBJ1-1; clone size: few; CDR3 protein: CASSLSMRAFF; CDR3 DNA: TGTGCCAGCAGTTTAAGTATGCGAGCTTTCTTT
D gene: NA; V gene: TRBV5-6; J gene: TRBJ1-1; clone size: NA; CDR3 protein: CASSLRTPLSHTEAFF; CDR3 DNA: TGTGCCAGCAGCTTGAGGACACCTCTTTCACACACTGAAGCTTTCTTT
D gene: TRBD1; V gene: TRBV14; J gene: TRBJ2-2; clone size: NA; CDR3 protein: CASSRDRGTGELFF; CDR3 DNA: TGTGCCAGCAGCCGGGACAGGGGAACCGGGGAGCTGTTTTTT
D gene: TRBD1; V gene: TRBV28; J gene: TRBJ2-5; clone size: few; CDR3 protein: CASSPSPGTGQETQYF; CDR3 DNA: TGTGCCAGCAGTCCCTCCCCCGGGACAGGGCAAGAGACCCAGTACTTC
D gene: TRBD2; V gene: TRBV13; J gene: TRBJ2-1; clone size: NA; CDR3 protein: CASSKRGANEQFF; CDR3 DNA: TGTGCCAGCAGCAAGCGGGGGGCGAATGAGCAGTTCTTC
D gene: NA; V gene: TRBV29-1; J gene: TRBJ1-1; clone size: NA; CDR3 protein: CSVNRAGTEAFF; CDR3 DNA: TGCAGCGTAAACAGGGCTGGGACTGAAGCTTTCTTT
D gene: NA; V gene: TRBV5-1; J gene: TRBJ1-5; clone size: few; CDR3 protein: CASSFHSNQPQHF; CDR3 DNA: TGCGCCAGCAGCTTTCATAGCAATCAGCCCCAGCATTTT
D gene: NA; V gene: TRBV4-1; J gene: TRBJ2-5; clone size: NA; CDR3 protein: CASSQDGAAVRETQYF; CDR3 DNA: TGCGCCAGCAGCCAAGATGGGGCCGCAGTTCGGGAGACCCAGTACTTC
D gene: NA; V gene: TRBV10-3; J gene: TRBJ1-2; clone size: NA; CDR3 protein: CASSSGGLSGYGYTF; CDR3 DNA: TGTGCCTCGTCGAGTGGGGGCCTTTCCGGCTATGGCTACACCTTC
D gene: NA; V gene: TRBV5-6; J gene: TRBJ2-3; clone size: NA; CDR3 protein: CASSLTPLSDTQYF; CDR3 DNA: TGTGCCAGCAGCCTCACCCCTCTATCAGATACGCAGTATTTT
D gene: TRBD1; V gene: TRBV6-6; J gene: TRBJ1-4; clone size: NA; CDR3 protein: CASRPPPGQGNEKLFF; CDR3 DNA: TGTGCCAGCAGACCACCCCCGGGACAGGGGAATGAAAAACTGTTTTTT
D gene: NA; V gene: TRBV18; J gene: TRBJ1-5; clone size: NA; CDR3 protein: CASSPGQVSNQPQHF; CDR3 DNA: TGTGCCAGCTCGCCGGGACAAGTTAGCAATCAGCCCCAGCATTTT
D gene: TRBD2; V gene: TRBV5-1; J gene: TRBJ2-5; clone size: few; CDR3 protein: CASSPGLGWGLAGVETQYF; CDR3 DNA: TGCGCCAGCAGCCCCGGCCTGGGCTGGGGACTAGCGGGAGTAGAGACCCAGTACTTC
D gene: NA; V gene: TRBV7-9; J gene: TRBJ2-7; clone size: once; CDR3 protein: CASSYDRILGEQYF; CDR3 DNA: TGTGCCAGCAGCTACGACAGGATCCTAGGAGAGCAGTACTTC
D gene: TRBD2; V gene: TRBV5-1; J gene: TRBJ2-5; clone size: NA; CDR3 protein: CATSSGGEYAGPETQYF; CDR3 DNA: TGCGCCACTTCATCGGGGGGAGAATACGCGGGGCCAGAGACCCAGTACTTC
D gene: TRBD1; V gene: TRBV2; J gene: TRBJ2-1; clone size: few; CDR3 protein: CASSPGQGIHDEQFF; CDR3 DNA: TGTGCCAGCAGTCCGGGACAGGGGATCCACGATGAGCAGTTCTTC
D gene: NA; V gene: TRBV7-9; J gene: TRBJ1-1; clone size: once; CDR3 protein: CASRPQGNTEAFF; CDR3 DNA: TGTGCCAGCAGGCCTCAGGGGAACACTGAAGCTTTCTTT
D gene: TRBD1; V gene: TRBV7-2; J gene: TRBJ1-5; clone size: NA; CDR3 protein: CASSRRQGSNQPQHF; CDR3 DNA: TGTGCCAGCAGCCGACGACAGGGTAGCAATCAGCCCCAGCATTTT
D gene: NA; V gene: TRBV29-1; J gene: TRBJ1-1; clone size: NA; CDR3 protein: CSVAVQMNTEAFF; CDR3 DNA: TGCAGCGTTGCGGTACAGATGAACACTGAAGCTTTCTTT
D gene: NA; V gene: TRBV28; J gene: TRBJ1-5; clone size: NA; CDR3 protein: CASSFERGYQPQHF; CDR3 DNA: TGTGCCAGCAGTTTTGAAAGGGGGTATCAGCCCCAGCATTTT
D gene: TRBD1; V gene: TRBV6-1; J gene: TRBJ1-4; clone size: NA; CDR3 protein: CVHPAGTGGEKLFF; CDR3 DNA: TGTGTCCACCCCGCCGGGACAGGGGGTGAAAAACTGTTTTTT
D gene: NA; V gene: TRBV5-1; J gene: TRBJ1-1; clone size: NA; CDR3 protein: CASSREITGTNTEAFF; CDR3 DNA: TGCGCCAGCAGCCGCGAAATTACAGGAACAAACACTGAAGCTTTCTTT